This T cell receptor (beta chain) was profiled in a study of cytomegalovirus exposure and HLA in healthy donors. This CDR3 has 12 amino acids. V lost 4 bases to trimming and J lost 5 bases, with 8 bases between them. Looked up from germline, CDR1 is SNHLY and CDR2 is FYNNEI. The PCR was carried out with 60 Vbeta primers and 13 Jbeta primers. Profiling relied on immunoSEQ multiplex PCR, and the TCRdb table lists in-frame clones only, not all of them. The sample has approximately 160,000 clones; 60% to 80% are singletons. The V and J genes are TRBV2 and TRBJ2-5; D might be TRBD2 (5 bases). This sequence originates from a male donor in good health and CMV-seronegative. Material for sequencing was PBMCs. CDR3 amino acids: CASSGAGETQYF. The CDR3 region has the DNA TGTGCCAGCAGTGGGGCGGGTGAGACCCAGTACTTC. The full variable domain, in which reference TRBV2 and TRBJ2-5 provide the parts outside the CDR3, is EPEVTQTPSHQVTQMGQEVILRCVPISNHLYFYWYRQILGQKVEFLVSFYNNEISEKSEIFDDQFSVERPDGSNFTLKIRSTKLEDSAMYFCASSGAGETQYFGPGTRLLVL.